Each of the 2 T cell receptor beta chains below was sequenced from the same sample in a study of blood T cell repertoires in COVID-19. Produced via immunoSEQ multiplex PCR; TCRdb's table is partial and in-frame only. The data contain roughly 200,000 clones, nearly 90% of them seen just once; the ten biggest clones take up 0.5% to 0.75%. Input material: peripheral blood. Every receptor here comes from a man aged 45-65 years with acute or convalescent COVID-19.

The genes are TRBV28 and TRBJ2-4, with TRBD1 identical over 7 bases. The CDR3 is 18 amino acids. V lost 7 bases to trimming and J lost 0 bases; unmatched junction nucleotides: 15. The germline V gene encodes CDR1 MDHEN and CDR2 SYDVKM. The CDR3 DNA sequence: TGTGCCAGCAATAACCGGGACAGTTACACTATAGCCAAAAACATTCAGTACTTC. Protein product: CASNNRDSYTIAKNIQYF.

The chain has TRBV5-1 and TRBJ2-2; 9 nucleotides line up with TRBD1. Germline trimming cut 7 bases from V and 3 bases from J; bases unmatched to any gene: 4. The germline V gene encodes CDR1 SGHRS and CDR2 YFSETQ. This CDR3 region has 14 residues. For the CDR3, the DNA is TGCGCCAGCCAAACAGGGGGCTACACCGGGGAGCTGTTTTTT. Its protein product is CASQTGGYTGELFF.